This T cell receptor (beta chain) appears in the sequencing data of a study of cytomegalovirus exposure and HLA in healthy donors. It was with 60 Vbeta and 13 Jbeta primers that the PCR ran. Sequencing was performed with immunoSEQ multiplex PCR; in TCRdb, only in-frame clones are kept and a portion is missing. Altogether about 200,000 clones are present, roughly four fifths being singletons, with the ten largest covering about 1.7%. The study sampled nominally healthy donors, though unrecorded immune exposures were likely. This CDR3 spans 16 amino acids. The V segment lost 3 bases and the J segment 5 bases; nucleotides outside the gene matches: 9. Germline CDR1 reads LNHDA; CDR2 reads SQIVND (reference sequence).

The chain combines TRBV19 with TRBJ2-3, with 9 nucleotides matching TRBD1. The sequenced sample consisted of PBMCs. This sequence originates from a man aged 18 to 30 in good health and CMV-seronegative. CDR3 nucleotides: TGTGCCAGTAGTATGGGGACGGGACAGGGAGGAGATACGCAGTATTTT. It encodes CASSMGTGQGGDTQYF.